A selection of T cell receptor beta chains follows, all from one sample in a study of cytomegalovirus exposure and HLA in healthy donors. The table came from immunoSEQ multiplex PCR; TCRdb's copy has only in-frame clones and leaves some out. This sample carries 99,000 or so clones, around 10% of them seen once, and the ten largest clones take 5.8%. The sequencing sample was made of PBMCs. The source of these receptors is a man aged 40-55 years in good health and CMV-seropositive. Each CDR3 is given with its conserved first and last residue. A D gene is named only where the DNA matches it firmly. Only some rows state a clone size, as once, few, many or a class for expanded clones.

>TRBV29-1|-|TRBJ2-3|-
TGCAGCTACCTTCGCGGGATAAGCACAGATACGCAGTATTTT
CSYLRGISTDTQYF
>TRBV2|few|TRBJ1-3|-
TGTGCCAGCTCCAGGGGCCAAACAAACTCTGGAAACACCATATATTTT
CASSRGQTNSGNTIYF
>TRBV19|few|TRBJ2-7|-
TGTGCCAGTAAAGCAGGGTACGGTGGTTACGAGCAGTACTTC
CASKAGYGGYEQYF
>TRBV5-4|few|TRBJ2-1|TRBD2
TGTGCCAGCAGCCCGGGACTAGCGGGAGCGAGGGAGCAGTTCTTC
CASSPGLAGAREQFF
>TRBV7-2|few|TRBJ1-1|-
TGTGCCAGCAGCGGCCAGGTTGGAACTGAAGCTTTCTTT
CASSGQVGTEAFF
>TRBV29-1|-|TRBJ1-3|TRBD1
TGCAGCGTTGAAGGAGGGACAGGGTATCCAAACACCATATATTTT
CSVEGGTGYPNTIYF
>TRBV5-8|-|TRBJ2-2|-
TGTGCCAGCACCCCCCTGGACAGAAACACCGGGGAGCTGTTTTTT
CASTPLDRNTGELFF
>TRBV29-1|few|TRBJ2-7|-
TGCAGCGTTGAGGGCACCCGCTCCTACGAGCAGTACTTC
CSVEGTRSYEQYF
>TRBV6-5|few|TRBJ1-5|TRBD1
TGTGACAGAAAGCCAGGGGGCGATCAGCCCCAGCATTTT
CDRKPGGDQPQHF
>TRBV9|-|TRBJ1-4|-
TGTGCCAGCAGCCCCGGGGGGAGGGATGGTGAAAAACTGTTTTTT
CASSPGGRDGEKLFF